The T cell receptor (beta chain) under discussion was sequenced for a study of T cell changes during pregnancy in multiple sclerosis. This clone was seen a handful of times. TCRdb's table, derived via immunoSEQ multiplex PCR, lists solely in-frame clones and lacks some. This table has fewer than 40,000 clones, about 94% appearing once. Germline CDR1 is SGHDT and CDR2 is YYEEEE. The length of the CDR3 is 12 residues. V was trimmed by 9 bases and J by 1 base, leaving 10 bases between them. The chain has TRBV5-6 and TRBJ1-1, with a possible D match to TRBD1 (6 bases). The receptor's source is a female donor with multiple sclerosis, enrolled in a pregnancy study. Sequenced material: CD4+ T cells from peripheral blood mononuclear cells, taken after pregnancy. The CDR3 reads CATGQRNTEAFF. The CDR3 coding sequence is TGTGCCACAGGACAGAGGAACACTGAAGCTTTCTTT. Together with reference TRBV5-6 and TRBJ1-1, the CDR3 gives the full variable domain: DAGVTQSPTHLIKTRGQQVTLRCSPKSGHDTVSWYQQALGQGPQFIFQYYEEEERQRGNFPDRFSGHQFPNYSSELNVNALLLGDSALYLCATGQRNTEAFFGQGTRLTVV.